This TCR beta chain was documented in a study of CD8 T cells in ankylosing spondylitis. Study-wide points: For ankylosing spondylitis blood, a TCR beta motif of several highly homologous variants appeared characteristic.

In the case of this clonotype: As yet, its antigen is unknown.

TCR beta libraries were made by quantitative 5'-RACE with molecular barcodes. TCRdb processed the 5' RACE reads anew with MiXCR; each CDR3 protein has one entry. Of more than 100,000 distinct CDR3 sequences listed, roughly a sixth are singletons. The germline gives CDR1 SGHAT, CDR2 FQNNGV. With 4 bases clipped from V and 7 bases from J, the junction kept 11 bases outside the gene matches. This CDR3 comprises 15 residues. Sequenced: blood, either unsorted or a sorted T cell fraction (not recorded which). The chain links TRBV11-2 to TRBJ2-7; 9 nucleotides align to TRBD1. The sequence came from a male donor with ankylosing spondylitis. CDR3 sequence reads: CASSSDRGGYREQYF. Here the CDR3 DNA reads TGTGCCAGCAGCTCGGACAGGGGAGGATATCGGGAGCAGTACTTC.